The TCR beta chain described here comes from a study of cytomegalovirus exposure and HLA in healthy donors. Overall study results and limits: An ancestry cluster, one associated with Asian ancestry, reportedly showed fewer N-insertions than the roughly 670-donor mean in a later analysis. Analyzed later, association rates of TCRs varied across HLA loci, with DRB1 most and HLA-C fewest. The authors enumerated under 200 TCR beta chains as linked to cytomegalovirus.

PCR involved 60 Vbeta and 13 Jbeta primers. Clones were sequenced by immunoSEQ multiplex PCR, and TCRdb holds only the in-frame ones, with some missing. There are around 140,000 clones in the sample; around four fifths occur only once, and 1.1% to 1.5% lies in the top ten. A note on this clone: Its matching antigen is unknown.

Unrecorded immune exposure was likely among donors, who were nominally healthy when sampled. This TCR came from a woman aged 40 to 55 in good health and CMV-seronegative. The material sequenced was PBMCs.

CDR3 sequence (DNA): TGTGCCAGCAGTCAAGACCGGGACAACTACGAGCAGTACTTC. It is translated as CASSQDRDNYEQYF. The V gene is TRBV2, the J gene TRBJ2-7, with D perhaps matching TRBD1 (6 bases). CDR1 is SNHLY, CDR2 FYNNEI, per germline. The CDR3 totals 14 residues. Trimming left V 5 bases short and J 3 bases short, with 14 bases between.